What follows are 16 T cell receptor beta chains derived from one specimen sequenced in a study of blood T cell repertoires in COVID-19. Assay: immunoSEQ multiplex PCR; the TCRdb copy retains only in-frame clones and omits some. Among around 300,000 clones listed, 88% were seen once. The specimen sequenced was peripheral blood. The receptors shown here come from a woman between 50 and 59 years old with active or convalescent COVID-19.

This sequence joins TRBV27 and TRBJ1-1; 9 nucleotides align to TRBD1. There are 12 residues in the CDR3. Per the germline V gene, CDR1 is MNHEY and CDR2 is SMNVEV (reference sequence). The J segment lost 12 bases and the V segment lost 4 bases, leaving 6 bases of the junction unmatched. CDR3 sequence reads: CASSSGQGRPFF. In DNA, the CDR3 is TGTGCCAGCAGTTCGGGACAGGGAAGACCTTTCTTT.

CDR3 loop: CASSQSLASGGLREDTQYF. The DNA of the CDR3 is TGCGCCAGCAGTCAATCGTTGGCTAGCGGGGGGCTCCGAGAGGATACGCAGTATTTT. This chain uses TRBV23-1 with TRBJ2-3, with 11 positions matching TRBD2. TRBV23-1 is an open reading frame, and its role is uncertain. The V and J ends lost 0 bases and 6 bases, in that order; junction bases with no gene match: 14. This CDR3 contains 19 residues.

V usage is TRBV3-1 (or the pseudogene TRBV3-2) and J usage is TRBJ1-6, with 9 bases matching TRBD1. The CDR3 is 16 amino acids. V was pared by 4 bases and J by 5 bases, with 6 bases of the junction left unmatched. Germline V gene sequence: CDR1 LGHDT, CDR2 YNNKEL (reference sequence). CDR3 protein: CASSRGTGGNNSPLHF. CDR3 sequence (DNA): TGTGCCAGCAGCCGAGGAACAGGGGGCAATAATTCACCCCTCCACTTT.

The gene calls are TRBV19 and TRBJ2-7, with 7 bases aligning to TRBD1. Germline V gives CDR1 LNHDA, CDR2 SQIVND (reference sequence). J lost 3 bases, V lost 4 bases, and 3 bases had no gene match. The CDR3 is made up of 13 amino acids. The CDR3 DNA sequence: TGTGCCAGTAGTAGGGACAGATACTACGAGCAGTACTTC. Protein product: CASSRDRYYEQYF.

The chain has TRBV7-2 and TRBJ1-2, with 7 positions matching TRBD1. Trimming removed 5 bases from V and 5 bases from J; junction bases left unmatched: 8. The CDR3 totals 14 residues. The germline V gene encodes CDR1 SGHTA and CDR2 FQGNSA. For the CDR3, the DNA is TGTGCCAGCAGCCGCGGGACAGTGGGGTATGGCTACACCTTC. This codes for CASSRGTVGYGYTF.

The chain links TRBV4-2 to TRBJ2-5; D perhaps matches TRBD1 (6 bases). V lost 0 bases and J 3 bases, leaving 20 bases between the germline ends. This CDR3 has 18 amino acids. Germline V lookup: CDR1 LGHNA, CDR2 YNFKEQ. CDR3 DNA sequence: TGTGCCAGCAGCCAAGAGGGGGCCCGGAGACCAGACGAAGAGACCCAGTACTTC. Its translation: CASSQEGARRPDEETQYF.

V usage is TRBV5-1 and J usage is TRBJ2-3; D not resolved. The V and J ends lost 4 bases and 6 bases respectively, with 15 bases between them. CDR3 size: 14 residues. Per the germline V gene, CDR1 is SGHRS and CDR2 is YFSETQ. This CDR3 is CASSLLSQSDTQYF. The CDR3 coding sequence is TGCGCCAGCAGCCTACTATCCCAATCGGATACGCAGTATTTT.

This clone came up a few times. The CDR3 coding sequence is TGTGCCAGTAGTAGGCCAGCGGGTGTGAACACTGAAGCTTTCTTT. This sequence encodes CASSRPAGVNTEAFF. The chain joins TRBV19 to TRBJ1-1; D ambiguous. Per germline, CDR1 LNHDA and CDR2 SQIVND (reference sequence). The CDR3 sequence is 15 residues long. Trimming took 4 bases from V and 0 from J, leaving 12 bases between them. The entire variable domain, with the rest obtained from reference TRBV19 and TRBJ1-1, is as follows: DGGITQSPKYLFRKEGQNVTLSCEQNLNHDAMYWYRQDPGQGLRLIYYSQIVNDFQKGDIAEGYSVSREKKESFPLTVTSAQKNPTAFYLCASSRPAGVNTEAFFGQGTRLTVV.

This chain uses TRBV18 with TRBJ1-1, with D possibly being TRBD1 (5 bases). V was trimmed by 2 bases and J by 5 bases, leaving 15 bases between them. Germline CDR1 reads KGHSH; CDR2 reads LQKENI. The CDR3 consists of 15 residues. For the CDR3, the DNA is TGTGCCAGCTCACCAACGGCAGGGTCGGGTACTGAAGCTTTCTTT. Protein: CASSPTAGSGTEAFF.

CDR3 protein: CASRWGQGGNNEQFF. CDR3 in DNA: TGTGCCAGCAGGTGGGGACAGGGGGGCAACAATGAGCAGTTCTTC. The gene calls are TRBV2 and TRBJ2-1; 11 nucleotides line up with TRBD1. V trimming: 6 bases; J trimming: 5 bases; junction bases outside the gene matches: 6. The germline V gene has CDR1 SNHLY and CDR2 FYNNEI. The length of the CDR3 is 15 residues.

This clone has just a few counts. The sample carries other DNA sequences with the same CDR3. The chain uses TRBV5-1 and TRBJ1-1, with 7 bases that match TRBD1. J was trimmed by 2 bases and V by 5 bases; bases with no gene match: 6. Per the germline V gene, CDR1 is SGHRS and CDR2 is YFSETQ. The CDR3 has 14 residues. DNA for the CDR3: TGCGCCAGCAGATCGGGGGACAGTAACACTGAAGCTTTCTTT. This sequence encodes CASRSGDSNTEAFF.

The CDR3 loop is CASSAQGSVYEQYF. CDR3 sequence (DNA): TGTGCCAGCAGTGCCCAGGGGTCGGTCTACGAGCAGTACTTC. This chain uses TRBV6-1 with TRBJ2-7; D is perhaps TRBD1 (6 bases). The CDR3 contains 14 residues. Looked up from germline, CDR1 is MNHNS and CDR2 is SASEGT. The germline V and J ends were trimmed by 4 bases and 3 bases, with 13 bases remaining between them.

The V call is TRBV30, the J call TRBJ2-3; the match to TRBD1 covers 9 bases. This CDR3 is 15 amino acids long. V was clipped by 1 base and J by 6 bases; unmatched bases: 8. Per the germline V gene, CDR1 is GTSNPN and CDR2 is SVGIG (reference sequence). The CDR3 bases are TGTGCCTGGAGTGCTTACAGGGGGCGTGCGGATACGCAGTATTTT. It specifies CAWSAYRGRADTQYF.

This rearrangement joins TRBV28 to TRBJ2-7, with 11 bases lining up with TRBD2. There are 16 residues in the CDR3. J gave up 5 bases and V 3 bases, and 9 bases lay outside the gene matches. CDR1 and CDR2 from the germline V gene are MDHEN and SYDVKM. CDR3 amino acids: CASSFLAGGPGNEQYF. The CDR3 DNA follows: TGTGCCAGCAGTTTCTTAGCGGGAGGGCCGGGAAACGAGCAGTACTTC. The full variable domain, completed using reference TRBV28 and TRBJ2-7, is DVKVTQSSRYLVKRTGEKVFLECVQDMDHENMFWYRQDPGLGLRLIYFSYDVKMKEKGDIPEGYSVSREKKERFSLILESASTNQTSMYLCASSFLAGGPGNEQYFGPGTRLTVT.

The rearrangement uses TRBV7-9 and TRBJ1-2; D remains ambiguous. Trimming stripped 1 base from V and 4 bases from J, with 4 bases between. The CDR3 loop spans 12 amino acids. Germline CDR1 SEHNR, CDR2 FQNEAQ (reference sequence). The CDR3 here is CASSLDIYGYTF. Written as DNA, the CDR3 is TGTGCCAGCAGCTTAGATATCTATGGCTACACCTTC.

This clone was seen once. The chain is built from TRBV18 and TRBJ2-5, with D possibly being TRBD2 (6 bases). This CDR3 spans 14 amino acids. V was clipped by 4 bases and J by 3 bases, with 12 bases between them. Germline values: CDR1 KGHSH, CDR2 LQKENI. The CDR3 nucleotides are TGTGCCAGCTCACTCCTCGGCGGGGAAGAGACCCAGTACTTC. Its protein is CASSLLGGEETQYF.